This T cell receptor (beta chain) emerged from a study of neoadjuvant anti-PD-1 for oral cavity cancer. Whole-study context: Around day 43, patients without progression received a fourth nivolumab dose before surgery.

The assay was immunoSEQ multiplex PCR, and TCRdb's table has in-frame clones only and misses some. Of about 14,000 clones detected, just under 75% appear once; the ten largest clones hold around 2.4%. With regard to this clone: The antigen is undetermined.

Time point given: after neoadjuvant nivolumab, at surgical resection. No culture or expansion preceded analysis of these blood cells. Notes on the study in general: After neoadjuvant nivolumab, PBMC T cell clonality was significantly higher in non-responders than responders.

This TCR was sampled from a person aged 40 to 85 with oral cavity squamous cell carcinoma. The source was PBMCs, collected after nivolumab (anti-PD-1) treatment.

In DNA form, the CDR3 reads TGCAGCGTTACCGGGACAGGGAACTATGGCTACACCTTC. This gives the protein CSVTGTGNYGYTF. J is TRBJ1-2 and V is TRBV29-1, with 9 bases that match TRBD1. V was pared by 5 bases and J by 2 bases, with 3 bases of the junction left unmatched. This CDR3 spans 13 amino acids. CDR1 SQVTM and CDR2 ANQGSEA come from the germline V gene.